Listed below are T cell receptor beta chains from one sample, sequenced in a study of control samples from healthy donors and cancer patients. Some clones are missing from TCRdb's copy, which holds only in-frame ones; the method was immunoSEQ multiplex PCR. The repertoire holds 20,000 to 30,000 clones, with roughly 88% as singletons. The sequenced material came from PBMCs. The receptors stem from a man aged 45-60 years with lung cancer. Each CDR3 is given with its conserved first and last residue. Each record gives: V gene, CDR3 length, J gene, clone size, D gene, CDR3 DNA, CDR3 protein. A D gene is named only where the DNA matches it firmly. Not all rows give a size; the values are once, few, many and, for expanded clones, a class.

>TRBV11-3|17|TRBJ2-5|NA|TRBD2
TGTGCCAGCAGCCCCCCGGTAGCGGGGGCCCTAAGAGAGACCCAGTACTTC
CASSPPVAGALRETQYF
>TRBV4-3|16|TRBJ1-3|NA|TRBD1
TGCGCCAGCAGCCACAACCGGGGACAGGGTGGAAACACCATATATTTT
CASSHNRGQGGNTIYF
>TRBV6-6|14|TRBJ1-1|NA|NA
TGTGCCAGCAGTTATATCCGGGAGAACACTGAAGCTTTCTTT
CASSYIRENTEAFF
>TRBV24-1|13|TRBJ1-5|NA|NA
TGTGCCACCAGTGCGTACAGCAATCAGCCCCAGCATTTT
CATSAYSNQPQHF
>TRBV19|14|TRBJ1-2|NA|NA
TGTGCCAGTAGATCGAAATTAGCTAACTATGGCTACACCTTC
CASRSKLANYGYTF
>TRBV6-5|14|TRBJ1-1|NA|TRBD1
TGTGCCAGCAGAATCGAACAGGGGGCGGTTGAAGCTTTCTTT
CASRIEQGAVEAFF
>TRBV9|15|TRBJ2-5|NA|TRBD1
TGTGCCAGCAGCGCCCCCGGGACAGGGGACGAGACCCAGTACTTC
CASSAPGTGDETQYF
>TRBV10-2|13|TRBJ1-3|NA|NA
TGCGCCAGCAGTGAGGCGCCTGGAAACACCATATATTTT
CASSEAPGNTIYF
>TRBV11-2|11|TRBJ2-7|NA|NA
TGTGCCAGCAGCCCCCACTACGAGCAGTACTTC
CASSPHYEQYF
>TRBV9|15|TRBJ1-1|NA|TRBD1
TGTGCCAGCAGCGCCCCCGGGACAGCTAACACTGAAGCTTTCTTT
CASSAPGTANTEAFF
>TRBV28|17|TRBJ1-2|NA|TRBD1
TGTGCCAGCAGTTCCTATCTAGGACAGGGAGAGAAACGTGGCTACACCTTC
CASSSYLGQGEKRGYTF
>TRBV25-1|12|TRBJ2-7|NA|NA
TGTGCCAGTAAACGAGCGGGTGACGAGCAGTACTTC
CASKRAGDEQYF
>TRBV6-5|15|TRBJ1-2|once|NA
TGTGCCAGCAGTTACGATTTTCAAATACACTATGGCTACACCTTC
CASSYDFQIHYGYTF
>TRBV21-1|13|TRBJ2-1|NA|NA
TGTGCCAGCATTAGACTAGCGGACAATGAGCAGTTCTTC
CASIRLADNEQFF
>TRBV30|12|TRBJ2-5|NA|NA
TGTGCCTGGAGGCAGTGGGCAGAGACCCAGTACTTC
CAWRQWAETQYF
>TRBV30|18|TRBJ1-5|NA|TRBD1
TGTGCCTGGAGTCCGATACTTTACGGGACAGGGGGCGATCAGCCCCAGCATTTT
CAWSPILYGTGGDQPQHF
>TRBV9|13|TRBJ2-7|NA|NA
TGTGCCAGCAGCTCCGGACAGCCGTACGAGCAGTACTTC
CASSSGQPYEQYF
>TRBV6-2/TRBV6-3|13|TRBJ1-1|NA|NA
TGTGCCAGCAGTTACGGACAGAGCACTGAAGCTTTCTTT
CASSYGQSTEAFF
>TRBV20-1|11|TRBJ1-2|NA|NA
TGCAGTGCTAGAACCACGGGAGGCTACACCTTC
CSARTTGGYTF
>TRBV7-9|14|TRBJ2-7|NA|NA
TGTGCCAGCAGCTTAGGGCCCAGCTCCTACGAGCAGTACTTC
CASSLGPSSYEQYF
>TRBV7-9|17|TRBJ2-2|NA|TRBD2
TGTGCCAGCAGCTTCTGGGCGGGGGGCCTGAACACCGGGGAGCTGTTTTTT
CASSFWAGGLNTGELFF
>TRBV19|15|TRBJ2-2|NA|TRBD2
TGTGCCAGTTGCCCCCGGGAGGGTTACACCGGGGAGCTGTTTTTT
CASCPREGYTGELFF
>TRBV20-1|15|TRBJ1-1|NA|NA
TGCAGTGCTAGTAGTCTGGGGATGTATAACACTGAAGCTTTCTTT
CSASSLGMYNTEAFF
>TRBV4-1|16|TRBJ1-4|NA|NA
TGCGCCAGCAGCCAAGCGATCACCGCAACTAATGAAAAACTGTTTTTT
CASSQAITATNEKLFF
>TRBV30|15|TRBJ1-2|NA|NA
TGTGCCTGGAGTCTTTTGACAGGCTTGATGAGAGGCTACACCTTC
CAWSLLTGLMRGYTF
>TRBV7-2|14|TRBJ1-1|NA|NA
TGTGCCAGCAGCGAGAACGGGACCCCGAATCGAGCTTTCTTT
CASSENGTPNRAFF
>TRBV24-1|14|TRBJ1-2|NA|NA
TGTGCCACCAGTGATCCCGGGACAAAGAATGGCTACACCTTC
CATSDPGTKNGYTF
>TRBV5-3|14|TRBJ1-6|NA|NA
TGTGCCGGGCGGGGGTCCACTCCTAATTCACCCCTCCACTTT
CAGRGSTPNSPLHF
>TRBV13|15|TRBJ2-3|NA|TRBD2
TGTGCCAGCAGCGGGCGGGGGGGAGGGACAGATACGCAGTATTTT
CASSGRGGGTDTQYF
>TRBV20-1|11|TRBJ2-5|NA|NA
TGCAGTGCGGAGGGGAAAGAGACCCAGTACTTC
CSAEGKETQYF
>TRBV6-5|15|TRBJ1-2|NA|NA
TGTGCCAGCAGCAACAGGGTTATAGCTAACTATGGCTACACCTTC
CASSNRVIANYGYTF
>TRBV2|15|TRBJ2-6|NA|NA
TGTGCCGGTACCAGGGAACCCTCTGGGGCCAACGTCCTGACTTTC
CAGTREPSGANVLTF
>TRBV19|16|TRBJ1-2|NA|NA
TGTGCCAGTAGTATTTTTGGAGGGGCGCCCAACTATGGCTACACCTTC
CASSIFGGAPNYGYTF
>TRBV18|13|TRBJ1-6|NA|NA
TGTGCCAGCTCACCGAACAGTGATTCACCCCTCCACTTT
CASSPNSDSPLHF
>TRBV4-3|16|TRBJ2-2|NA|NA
TGCGCCAGCAGCCAAGACCAGCGACCGAACACCGGGGAGCTGTTTTTT
CASSQDQRPNTGELFF
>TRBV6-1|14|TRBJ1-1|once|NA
TGTGCCAGCAGTGAAGTTGGGGGCGACACTGAAGCTTTCTTT
CASSEVGGDTEAFF
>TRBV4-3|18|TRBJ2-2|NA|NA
TGCGCCAGCAGCCAAAGAGCTTGGGGGGGCGCGAACACCGGGGAGCTGTTTTTT
CASSQRAWGGANTGELFF
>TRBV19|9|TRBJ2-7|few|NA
TGTGCCACCACGGGGGAGCAGTACTTC
CATTGEQYF
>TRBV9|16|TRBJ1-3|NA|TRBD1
TGTGCCAGCAGCCCCTCAGGGGGGGTCTCTGGAAACACCATATATTTT
CASSPSGGVSGNTIYF
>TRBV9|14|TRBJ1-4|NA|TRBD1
TGTGCCAGCAGTACCTCCGGGGACAGTGAAAAACTGTTTTTT
CASSTSGDSEKLFF